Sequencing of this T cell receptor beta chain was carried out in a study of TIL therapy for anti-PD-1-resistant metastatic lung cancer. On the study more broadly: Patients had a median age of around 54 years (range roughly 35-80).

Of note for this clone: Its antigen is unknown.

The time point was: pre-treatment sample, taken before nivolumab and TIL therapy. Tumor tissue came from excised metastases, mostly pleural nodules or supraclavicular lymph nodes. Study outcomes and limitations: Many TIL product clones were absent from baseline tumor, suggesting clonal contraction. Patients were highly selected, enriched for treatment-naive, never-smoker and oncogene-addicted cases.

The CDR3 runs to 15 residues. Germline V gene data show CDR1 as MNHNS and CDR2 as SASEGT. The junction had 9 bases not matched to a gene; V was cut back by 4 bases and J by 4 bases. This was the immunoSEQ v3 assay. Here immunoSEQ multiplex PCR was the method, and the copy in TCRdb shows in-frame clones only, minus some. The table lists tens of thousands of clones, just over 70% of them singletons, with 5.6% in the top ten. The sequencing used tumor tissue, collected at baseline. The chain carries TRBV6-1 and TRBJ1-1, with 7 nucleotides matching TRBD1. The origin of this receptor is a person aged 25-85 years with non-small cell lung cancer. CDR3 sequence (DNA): TGTGCCAGCAGTGGGGGGCAGGGGGGAATCACTGAAGCTTTCTTT. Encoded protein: CASSGGQGGITEAFF.